Listed below are T cell receptor beta chains from one sample, sequenced in a study of blood T cell repertoires in COVID-19. Data came from immunoSEQ multiplex PCR; TCRdb stores just in-frame clones and leaves some out. Among more than 300,000 clones listed, more than 70% were seen once. The sample consisted of peripheral blood. The receptors here all came from a woman aged 30 to 39 with COVID-19, enrolled during active disease. Both conserved end residues are part of each CDR3. The order of the fields is J gene, clone size, D gene, V gene, CDR3 protein, CDR3 DNA. D genes are given only for firm matches. Some rows have no size entry. The others give once, few or many, or a class for an expanded clone.

>TRBJ1-1|once|-|TRBV28
CASSSRLREAFF
TGTGCCAGCAGTTCGCGGCTAAGGGAAGCTTTCTTT
>TRBJ1-2|-|-|TRBV2
CASSLTGLYGYTF
TGTGCCAGCAGTTTGACAGGACTCTATGGCTACACCTTC
>TRBJ2-1|-|TRBD1|TRBV11-2
CASSNRGGYNEQFF
TGTGCCAGCAGCAACAGGGGTGGGTACAATGAGCAGTTCTTC
>TRBJ2-5|-|TRBD2|TRBV2
CASTLRTSGGEETQYF
TGTGCCAGCACCCTTCGGACTAGCGGGGGGGAAGAGACCCAGTACTTC
>TRBJ1-1|once|-|TRBV5-1
CASSTGQPNTEAFF
TGCGCCAGCAGCACTGGACAACCGAACACTGAAGCTTTCTTT
>TRBJ2-7|-|-|TRBV7-8
CASSLYPSGLAYEQYF
TGTGCCAGCAGCTTATACCCCTCAGGCCTGGCCTACGAGCAGTACTTC
>TRBJ1-2|-|-|TRBV7-8
CASSLASTGRGYTF
TGTGCCAGCAGCTTAGCAAGCACAGGTCGGGGCTACACCTTC
>TRBJ2-1|-|-|TRBV7-2
CASSLGASSGEQFF
TGTGCCAGCAGCTTAGGGGCTTCTTCAGGGGAGCAGTTCTTC
>TRBJ2-1|-|TRBD2|TRBV9
CASSVAPGGATYNEQFF
TGTGCCAGCAGCGTAGCCCCCGGGGGGGCGACCTACAATGAGCAGTTCTTC
>TRBJ2-5|-|TRBD2|TRBV7-9
CASSSALGAGQETQYF
TGTGCCAGCAGCTCGGCCCTTGGAGCGGGACAAGAGACCCAGTACTTC
>TRBJ1-1|-|-|TRBV5-1
CASSPVGGTEAFF
TGCGCCAGCAGCCCGGTCGGGGGGACTGAAGCTTTCTTT
>TRBJ2-7|-|-|TRBV6-2/TRBV6-3
CASSYARTELDEQYF
TGTGCCAGCAGTTACGCTAGGACAGAACTAGACGAGCAGTACTTC
>TRBJ1-1|once|-|TRBV7-2
CASSLIPLTTFF
TGTGCCAGCAGCTTAATTCCCCTCACTACATTCTTT